This T cell receptor beta chain was sequenced for a study of blood T cell repertoires in COVID-19. CDR3 length: 13 amino acids. Trimming took 4 bases from V and 9 from J, leaving 18 bases between them. Looked up from germline, CDR1 is SQVTM and CDR2 is ANQGSEA. This table comes from immunoSEQ multiplex PCR, and its TCRdb copy is limited to in-frame clones, with some not included. The repertoire holds 250,000 to 350,000 clones, with approximately 87% as singletons. The sample comprised peripheral blood. The V and J genes are TRBV29-1 and TRBJ1-1, with D maybe TRBD1 (6 bases). The clonotype comes from a woman in her fifties or sixties who had recovered from COVID-19. CDR3: CSVATRLQGQAFF. The CDR3 DNA reads TGCAGCGTTGCAACCAGACTACAGGGACAAGCTTTCTTT.